Shown below are 21 T cell receptor beta chains from a single sample sequenced in a study of molecular identifiers for immune sequencing clone quantification (dated by TCRdb to the late 2010s). The library was obtained by PCR. TCRdb records Illumina HiSeq 4000 as the sequencer. TCRdb redid the processing of the public reads, applying fastp at Q25 and MiXCR, and retained in-frame beta chains. When rows share a CDR3 protein, they turn into one entry using the most common DNA and genes. The sample includes about 640,000 distinct CDR3 sequences, with 15% to 20% observed a single time. The ten largest clonotypes hold roughly 0.83% of the sample. The sequenced sample consisted of naive CD8+ T cells from blood, with Jurkat cell RNA spiked in. Interpreted using the paper, the cell subset or site label stands for: FACS-sorted CD8+CD4-CCR7+CD45RA+ naive T cells. The receptor set was obtained from a human donor in good health. Some libraries in this study had Jurkat cell RNA spiked in.

This clonotype was seen at least ten times. This chain connects TRBV20-1 to TRBJ2-3, with 13 bases fitting TRBD2. Germline V gives CDR1 DFQATT, CDR2 SNEGSKA (reference sequence). V lost 5 bases, J lost 0 bases, and 11 bases stayed unmatched. The CDR3 has 18 residues. Here the CDR3 DNA reads TGCAGTGCTTCCGGGACTAGCGGGGTCCTTTCTAGCACAGATACGCAGTATTTT. This codes for CSASGTSGVLSSTDTQYF.

This clonotype was detected ten times or more. The chain links TRBV19 to TRBJ2-7, with a possible D match to TRBD1 (6 bases). The CDR3 has 14 amino acids. CDR1 is LNHDA, CDR2 SQIVND, per germline (reference sequence). The V gene lost 5 bases and the J gene lost 3 bases, with 14 bases spanning the gap. CDR3 residues: CASSPGQKSYEQYF. CDR3 in DNA: TGTGCCAGTAGTCCGGGACAAAAAAGCTACGAGCAGTACTTC.

This clonotype was seen at least ten times. This chain uses TRBV7-9 with TRBJ2-4, with a tentative D call TRBD2 (6 bases). From germline, CDR1 is SEHNR and CDR2 FQNEAQ (reference sequence). Between the trimmed V and J ends, which lost 5 bases and 8 bases, there was a span of 19 bases. CDR3 length: 15 residues. CDR3 nucleotides: TGTGCCAGCAGCCTCGCGGGGTGGAGGGATGACATTCAGTACTTC. This translates into CASSLAGWRDDIQYF.

This clonotype was detected many times. V gene TRBV5-1 combines with J gene TRBJ2-3, with no clear D. The CDR3 sequence is 14 residues long. Germline values: CDR1 SGHRS, CDR2 YFSETQ. V lost 0 bases, J lost 6 bases, and 11 bases lay in between. The CDR3 loop reads CASSLVAAWDTQYF. The CDR3 bases are TGCGCCAGCAGCTTGGTTGCGGCCTGGGATACGCAGTATTTT.

The V gene is TRBV5-3, the J gene TRBJ2-3, with TRBD2 matching 8 bases. Being an ORF, TRBV5-3 has a function that is uncertain. The V and J ends lost 8 bases and 0 bases, in that order; junction bases with no gene match: 8. The CDR3 sequence is 15 residues long. CDR3 DNA sequence: TGTGCCAGCAGCCCCGGGGGGGACAGCACAGATACGCAGTATTTT. The encoded protein is CASSPGGDSTDTQYF.

This clonotype was counted many times. The chain uses TRBV7-3 and TRBJ2-3; 8 positions agree with TRBD1. The germline gives CDR1 SGHTA, CDR2 FQGTGA. This CDR3 comprises 17 residues. Trimming took 4 bases from V and 0 from J; bases not matched to a gene: 9. The CDR3 coding sequence is TGTGCCAGCAGCTCGCGGACAGGGCAAGCTAGCACAGATACGCAGTATTTT. Its translation is CASSSRTGQASTDTQYF.

V is TRBV19 and J is TRBJ2-2, with D perhaps matching TRBD2 (5 bases). The CDR3 is made up of 15 amino acids. Trimming removed 4 bases at V and 6 bases at J, with 15 bases between. Germline values: CDR1 LNHDA, CDR2 SQIVND (reference sequence). This CDR3 reads CASSTGLARAGELFF. The CDR3 DNA follows: TGTGCCAGTAGTACAGGACTGGCTAGGGCCGGGGAGCTGTTTTTT.

This clonotype was seen repeatedly, ten times or more. Its ends do not fully match the called genes, so a read error is possible. This chain uses TRBV7-9 with TRBJ2-3; D is perhaps TRBD2 (5 bases). The CDR3 runs to 14 residues. Germline lookup yields CDR1 SEHNR and CDR2 FQNEAQ (reference sequence). CDR3 sequence reads: CASTLEGIPDTQYF. The DNA for the CDR3 is TGTGCCAGCACCTTAGAGGGAATTCCGGATACGCAGTATTTT.

This clonotype has at least ten counts. The chain is built from TRBV7-2 and TRBJ2-7, with TRBD1 matching 12 bases. CDR3 length: 15 amino acids. CDR1 and CDR2 from the germline V gene are SGHTA and FQGNSA. V was clipped by 5 bases and J by 4 bases; unmatched bases: 6. The CDR3 reads CASSTGTGGVYEQYF. CDR3 DNA sequence: TGTGCCAGCAGCACCGGGACAGGGGGCGTGTACGAGCAGTACTTC.

This clonotype was observed many times. V gene TRBV4-3 combines with J gene TRBJ2-7; perhaps TRBD2 as D (6 bases). Trimming removed 4 bases from V and 3 bases from J, with 10 bases in between. CDR3 length equals 13 residues. CDR1 LGHNA and CDR2 YSLEER come from the germline V gene. This CDR3 is CASSPGADYEQYF. The CDR3 bases are TGCGCCAGCAGCCCGGGAGCAGACTACGAGCAGTACTTC.

The V and J genes are TRBV7-2 and TRBJ2-3; no firm D call. The CDR3 is 14 amino acids. CDR1 and CDR2 (germline): SGHTA, FQGNSA. V lost 8 bases, J lost 3 bases, and 15 bases lay in between. DNA of the CDR3: TGTGCCAGCTGGCTATCCATGGGGACAGATACGCAGTATTTT. It specifies CASWLSMGTDTQYF. The full variable domain, with the rest looked up from reference TRBV7-2 and TRBJ2-3, is GAGVSQSPSNKVTEKGKDVELRCDPISGHTALYWYRQSLGQGLEFLIYFQGNSAPDKSGLPSDRFSAERTGGSVSTLTIQRTQQEDSAVYLCASWLSMGTDTQYFGPGTRLTVL.

This clonotype was counted between two and nine times. The rearrangement uses TRBV7-6 and TRBJ2-1, with D possibly TRBD2 on 5 matching bases. This CDR3 contains 16 residues. Germline V CDR1 and CDR2: SGHVS, FNYEAQ. V was clipped by 5 bases and J by 3 bases, with 17 bases between them. CDR3 protein: CASSVDTGLVYNEQFF. Written as DNA, the CDR3 is TGTGCCAGCAGCGTAGATACGGGGTTAGTCTACAATGAGCAGTTCTTC.

This clonotype was observed many times. The gene calls are TRBV11-2 and TRBJ2-3; 8 bases match TRBD2. The germline V gene has CDR1 SGHAT and CDR2 FQNNGV. V shed 6 bases and J 2 bases; nucleotides not matched to a gene: 10. The CDR3 has 16 residues. The CDR3 is CASRYLSGGATDTQYF. The DNA of the CDR3 is TGTGCCAGCAGGTATCTCTCCGGGGGGGCCACAGATACGCAGTATTTT.

Turning to this clonotype: A much bigger clone sits one base away, suggesting this may be a read error. This sequence joins TRBV4-1 and TRBJ1-1; 10 positions match TRBD1. The length of the CDR3 is 20 residues. Germline values: CDR1 MGHRA, CDR2 YSYEKL. The CDR3 DNA reads as TGCGCCGGCAGCCATCGTCCAGGACAGGGGGAGGGCGGCCGAAACACTGAAGCTTTCTTT. Translating gives CAGSHRPGQGEGGRNTEAFF.

In this sample, this clonotype turned up many times. This sequence joins TRBV28 and TRBJ2-3, with TRBD2 as a possible D gene (5 bases). The V gene lost 3 bases and the J gene lost 2 bases, with 12 bases spanning the gap. CDR1 MDHEN and CDR2 SYDVKM come from the germline V gene. The CDR3 has 15 residues. The CDR3 loop reads CASSLSGDNTDTQYF. CDR3 nucleotides: TGTGCCAGCAGTTTGTCCGGGGATAACACAGATACGCAGTATTTT.

As regards this clonotype: This sequence may be a read error, since a much larger clone differs from it by one base. The chain links TRBV5-1 to TRBJ1-6; weak D call: TRBD1 (5 bases). Trimming took off 4 bases at V and 5 bases at J, with 16 bases between the two ends. The germline gives CDR1 SGHRS, CDR2 YFSETQ. The CDR3 covers 16 residues. In DNA form, the CDR3 reads TGCGCCAGCAGCCCCACCGGGACCGACCATAATTCACCCCTCCACTTT. Translated: CASSPTGTDHNSPLHF.

In this sample, this clonotype turned up many times. V is TRBV5-4 and J is TRBJ2-7, with D tentatively TRBD2 (6 bases). The CDR3 sequence is 15 residues long. Trimming removed 1 base at V and 0 bases at J, with 11 bases between. Germline V gene sequence: CDR1 SGHNT, CDR2 YYREEE (reference sequence). The CDR3 region is CASSLWRGSSYEQYF. Here the CDR3 DNA reads TGTGCCAGCAGCTTGTGGCGGGGTTCCTCCTACGAGCAGTACTTC.

About this clonotype: A much larger clone differs from this one at a single base, so this may be a read error. The chain uses TRBV10-3 and TRBJ1-5; no definite D call. This CDR3 contains 17 residues. V gave up 2 bases and J gave up 7 bases, with 21 bases separating them. The germline V gene has CDR1 ENHRY and CDR2 SYGVKD. CDR3 sequence: CAISEHGEGGLEQPQHF. The DNA for the CDR3 is TGTGCCATCAGTGAGCATGGGGAGGGCGGCCTCGAGCAGCCCCAGCATTTT.

Notes on this clonotype: Possible read error: a much larger clone is one base away. The chain links TRBV28 to TRBJ1-1; the D gene is possibly TRBD1 (6 bases). There are 16 residues in the CDR3. The germline gives CDR1 MDHEN, CDR2 SYDVKM. The CDR3 is CASSNNRDGWNTEACF. The DNA for the CDR3 is TGTGCCAGCAGTAATAACAGGGATGGATGGAACACTGAAGCTTGCTTT.

This clonotype has a count of ten or more. This chain links TRBV12-3 or TRBV12-4 with TRBJ2-1; 10 bases align to TRBD2. Trimming cost V 3 bases and J 5 bases; bases outside gene matches: 13. CDR3 length equals 18 residues. The CDR3 loop reads CASSLVWSGLALDNEQFF. The CDR3 nucleotides are TGTGCCAGCAGTTTGGTATGGTCGGGACTAGCGCTGGACAATGAGCAGTTCTTC.

This clonotype was recorded many times. V is TRBV4-1 and J is TRBJ1-1; D unclear. CDR3 length: 12 residues. The V end was cut by 4 bases, the J end by 5 bases, with 8 bases between. Germline V gene data show CDR1 as MGHRA and CDR2 as YSYEKL. The CDR3 DNA follows: TGCGCCAGCAGCCCGGGTGAGACTGAAGCTTTCTTT. Translation: CASSPGETEAFF.